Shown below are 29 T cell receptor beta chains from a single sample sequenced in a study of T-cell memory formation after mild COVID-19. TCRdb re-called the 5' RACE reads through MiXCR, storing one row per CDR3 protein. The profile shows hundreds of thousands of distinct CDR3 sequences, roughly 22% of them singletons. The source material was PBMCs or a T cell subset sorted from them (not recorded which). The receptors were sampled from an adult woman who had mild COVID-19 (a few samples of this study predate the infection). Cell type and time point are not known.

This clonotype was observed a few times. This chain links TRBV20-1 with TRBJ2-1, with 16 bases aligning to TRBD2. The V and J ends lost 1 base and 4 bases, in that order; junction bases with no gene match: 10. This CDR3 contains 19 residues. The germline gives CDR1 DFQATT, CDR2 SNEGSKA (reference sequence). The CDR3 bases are TGCAGTGCTAGAGCGGGACTAGCGGGAGGGAGTGGGTTATACAATGAGCAGTTCTTC. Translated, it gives CSARAGLAGGSGLYNEQFF.

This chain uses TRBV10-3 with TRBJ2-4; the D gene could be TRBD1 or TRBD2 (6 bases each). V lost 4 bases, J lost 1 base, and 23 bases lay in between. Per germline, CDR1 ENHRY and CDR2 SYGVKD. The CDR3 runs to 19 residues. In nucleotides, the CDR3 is TGTGCCATCAGTGCTTTTCCCTGGGGGGACACCCTGGCCAAAAACATTCAGTACTTC. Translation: CAISAFPWGDTLAKNIQYF.

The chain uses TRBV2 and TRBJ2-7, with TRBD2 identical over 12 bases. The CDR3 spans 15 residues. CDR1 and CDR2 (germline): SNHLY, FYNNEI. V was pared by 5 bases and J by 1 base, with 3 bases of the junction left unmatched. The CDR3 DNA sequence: TGTGCCAGCAGTTGGACTAGCGGGACTTCCTACGAGCAGTACTTC. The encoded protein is CASSWTSGTSYEQYF.

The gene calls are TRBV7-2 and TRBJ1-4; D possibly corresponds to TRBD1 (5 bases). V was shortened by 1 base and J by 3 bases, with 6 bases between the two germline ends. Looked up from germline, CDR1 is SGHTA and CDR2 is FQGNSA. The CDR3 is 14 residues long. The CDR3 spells CASSLGGANEKLFF. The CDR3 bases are TGTGCCAGCAGCTTAGGGGGCGCTAATGAAAAACTGTTTTTT. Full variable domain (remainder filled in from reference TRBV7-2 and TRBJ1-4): GAGVSQSPSNKVTEKGKDVELRCDPISGHTALYWYRQSLGQGLEFLIYFQGNSAPDKSGLPSDRFSAERTGGSVSTLTIQRTQQEDSAVYLCASSLGGANEKLFFGSGTQLSVL.

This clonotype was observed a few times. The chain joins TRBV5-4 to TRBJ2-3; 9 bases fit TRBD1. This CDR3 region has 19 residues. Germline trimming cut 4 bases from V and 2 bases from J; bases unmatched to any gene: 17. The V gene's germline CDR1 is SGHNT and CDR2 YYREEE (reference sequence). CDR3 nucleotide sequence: TGTGCCAGCAGCGGAGTCGGGACAGGGACAAGGGGGCCCACAGATACGCAGTATTTT. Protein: CASSGVGTGTRGPTDTQYF.

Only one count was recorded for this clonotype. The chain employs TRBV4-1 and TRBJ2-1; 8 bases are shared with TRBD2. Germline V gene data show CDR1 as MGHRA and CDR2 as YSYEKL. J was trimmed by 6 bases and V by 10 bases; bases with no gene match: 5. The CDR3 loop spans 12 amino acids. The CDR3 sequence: CATSGPVNEQFF. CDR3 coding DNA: TGCGCCACTAGCGGGCCTGTCAATGAGCAGTTCTTC.

The CDR3 spells CASSLGGSPYEQYF. The DNA of the CDR3 is TGTGCCAGCAGCTTGGGGGGTTCCCCCTACGAGCAGTACTTC. This chain joins TRBV7-9 and TRBJ2-7; TRBD2 might be the D (6 bases). The CDR3 length is 14 residues. Germline V lookup: CDR1 SEHNR, CDR2 FQNEAQ (reference sequence). Trimming stripped 3 bases from V and 2 bases from J, with 11 bases between.

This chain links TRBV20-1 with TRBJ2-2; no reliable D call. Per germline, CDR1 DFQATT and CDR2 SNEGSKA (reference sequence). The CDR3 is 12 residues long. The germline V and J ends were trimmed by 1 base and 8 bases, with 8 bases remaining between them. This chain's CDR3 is CSARVGKGELFF. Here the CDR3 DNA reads TGCAGTGCTAGAGTGGGAAAGGGGGAGCTGTTTTTT.

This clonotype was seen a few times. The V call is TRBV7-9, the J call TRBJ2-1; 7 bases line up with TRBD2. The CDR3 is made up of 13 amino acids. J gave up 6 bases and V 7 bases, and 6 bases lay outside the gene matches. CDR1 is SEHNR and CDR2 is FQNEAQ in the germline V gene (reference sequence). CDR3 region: CASKSAGANEQFF. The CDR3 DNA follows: TGTGCCAGCAAGTCGGCGGGAGCCAATGAGCAGTTCTTC.

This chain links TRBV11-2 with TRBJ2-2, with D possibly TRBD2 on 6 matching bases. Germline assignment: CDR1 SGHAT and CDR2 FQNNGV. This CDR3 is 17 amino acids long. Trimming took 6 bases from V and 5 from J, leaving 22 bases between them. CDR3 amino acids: CASRYALGGARTGELFF. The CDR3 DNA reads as TGTGCCAGCAGATACGCTCTGGGGGGAGCGCGGACCGGGGAGCTGTTTTTT.

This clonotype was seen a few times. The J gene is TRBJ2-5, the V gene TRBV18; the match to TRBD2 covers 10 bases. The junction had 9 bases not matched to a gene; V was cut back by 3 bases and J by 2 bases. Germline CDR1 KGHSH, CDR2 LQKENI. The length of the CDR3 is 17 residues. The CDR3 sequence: CASSPPPSGRVQETQYF. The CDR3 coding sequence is TGTGCCAGCTCACCCCCGCCCAGCGGGAGGGTTCAAGAGACCCAGTACTTC.

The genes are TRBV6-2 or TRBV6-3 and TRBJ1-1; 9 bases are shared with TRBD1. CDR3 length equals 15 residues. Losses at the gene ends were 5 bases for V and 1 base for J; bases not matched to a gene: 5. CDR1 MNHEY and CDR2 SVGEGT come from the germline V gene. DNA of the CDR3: TGTGCCAGCAGTATACAGGGGGCTCCGAACACTGAAGCTTTCTTT. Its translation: CASSIQGAPNTEAFF.

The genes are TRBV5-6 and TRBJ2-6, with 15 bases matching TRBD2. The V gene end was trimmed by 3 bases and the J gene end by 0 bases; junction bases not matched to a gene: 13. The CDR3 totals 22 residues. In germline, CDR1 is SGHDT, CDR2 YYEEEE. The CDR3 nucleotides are TGTGCCAGCAGCTCTCCCAGGGGACTAGCGGGGGGACAAAGCTCTGGGGCCAACGTCCTGACTTTC. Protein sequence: CASSSPRGLAGGQSSGANVLTF.

The DNA for the CDR3 is TGTGCCACCAGTGATCCTGGGGTAGGCACTGAAGCTTTCTTT. It specifies CATSDPGVGTEAFF. The chain links TRBV24-1 to TRBJ1-1, with D uncertain. Germline CDR1 KGHDR, CDR2 SFDVKD. This CDR3 is built from 14 residues. The V and J ends lost 3 bases and 4 bases respectively, with 11 bases between them.

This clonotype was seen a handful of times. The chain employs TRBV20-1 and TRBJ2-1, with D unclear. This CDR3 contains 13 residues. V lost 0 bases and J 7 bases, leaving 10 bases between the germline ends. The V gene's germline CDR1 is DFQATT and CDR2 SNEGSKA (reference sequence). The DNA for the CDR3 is TGCAGTGCTAGAGAGATGCCCAAAAATGAGCAGTTCTTC. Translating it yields CSAREMPKNEQFF.

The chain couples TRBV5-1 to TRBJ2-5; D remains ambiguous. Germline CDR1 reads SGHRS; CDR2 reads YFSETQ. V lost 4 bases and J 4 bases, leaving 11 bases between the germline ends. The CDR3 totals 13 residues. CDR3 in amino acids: CASSPFMVETQYF. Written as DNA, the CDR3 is TGCGCCAGCAGCCCGTTTATGGTAGAGACCCAGTACTTC.

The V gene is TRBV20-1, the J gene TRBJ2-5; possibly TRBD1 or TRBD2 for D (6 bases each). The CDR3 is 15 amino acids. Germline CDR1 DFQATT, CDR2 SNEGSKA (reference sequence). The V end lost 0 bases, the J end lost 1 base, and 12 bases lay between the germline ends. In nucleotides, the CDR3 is TGCAGTGCTAGAGATCGGGGGACAATCCAAGAGACCCAGTACTTC. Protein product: CSARDRGTIQETQYF.

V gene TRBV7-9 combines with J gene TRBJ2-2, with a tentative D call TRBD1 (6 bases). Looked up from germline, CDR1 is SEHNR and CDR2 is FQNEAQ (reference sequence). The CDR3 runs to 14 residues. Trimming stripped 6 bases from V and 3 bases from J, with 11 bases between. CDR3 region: CASRTPGDTGELFF. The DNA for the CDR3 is TGTGCCAGCAGAACGCCAGGGGACACCGGGGAGCTGTTTTTT.

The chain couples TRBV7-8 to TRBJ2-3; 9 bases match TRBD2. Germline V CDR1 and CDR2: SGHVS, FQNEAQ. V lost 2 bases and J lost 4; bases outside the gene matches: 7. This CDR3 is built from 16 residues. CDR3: CASSLIGGGASDTQYF. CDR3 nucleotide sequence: TGTGCCAGCAGCTTAATTGGCGGGGGGGCATCAGATACGCAGTATTTT. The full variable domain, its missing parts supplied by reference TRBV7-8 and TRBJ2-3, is GAGVSQSPRYKVAKRGQDVALRCDPISGHVSLFWYQQALGQGPEFLTYFQNEAQLDKSGLPSDRFFAERPEGSVSTLKIQRTQQEDSAVYLCASSLIGGGASDTQYFGPGTRLTVL.

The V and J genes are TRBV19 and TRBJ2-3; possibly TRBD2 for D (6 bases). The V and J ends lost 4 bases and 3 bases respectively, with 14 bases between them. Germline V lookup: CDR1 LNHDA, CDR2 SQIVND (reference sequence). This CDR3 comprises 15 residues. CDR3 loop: CASSTRDSWTDTQYF. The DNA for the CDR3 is TGTGCCAGTAGTACCCGGGACTCCTGGACAGATACGCAGTATTTT.

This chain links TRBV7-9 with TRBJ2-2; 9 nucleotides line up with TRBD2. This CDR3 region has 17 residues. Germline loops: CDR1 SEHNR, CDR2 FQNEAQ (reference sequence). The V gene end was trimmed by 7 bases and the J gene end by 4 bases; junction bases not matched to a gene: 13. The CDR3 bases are TGTGCCAGCACCCACAGCACGGGACTAGCATGCACCGGGGAGCTGTTTTTT. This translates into CASTHSTGLACTGELFF.

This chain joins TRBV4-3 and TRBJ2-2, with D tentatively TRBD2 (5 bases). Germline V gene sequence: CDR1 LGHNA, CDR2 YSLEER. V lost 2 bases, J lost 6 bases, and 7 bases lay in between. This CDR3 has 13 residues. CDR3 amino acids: CASSQRGAGELFF. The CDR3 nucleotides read TGCGCCAGCAGCCAACGGGGAGCCGGGGAGCTGTTTTTT.

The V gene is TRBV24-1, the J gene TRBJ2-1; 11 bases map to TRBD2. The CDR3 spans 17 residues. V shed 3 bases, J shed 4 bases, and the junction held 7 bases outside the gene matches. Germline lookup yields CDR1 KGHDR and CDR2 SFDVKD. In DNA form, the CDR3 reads TGTGCCACCAGTGATCCCCGGACTAGCGGGCCTTACAATGAGCAGTTCTTC. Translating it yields CATSDPRTSGPYNEQFF.

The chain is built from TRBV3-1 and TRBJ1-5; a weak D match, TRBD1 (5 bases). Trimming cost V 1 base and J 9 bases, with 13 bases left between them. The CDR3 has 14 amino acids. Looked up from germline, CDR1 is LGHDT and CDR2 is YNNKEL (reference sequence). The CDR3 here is CASSQVRGPPPQHF. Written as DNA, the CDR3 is TGTGCCAGCAGCCAAGTTCGGGGACCACCGCCCCAGCATTTT.

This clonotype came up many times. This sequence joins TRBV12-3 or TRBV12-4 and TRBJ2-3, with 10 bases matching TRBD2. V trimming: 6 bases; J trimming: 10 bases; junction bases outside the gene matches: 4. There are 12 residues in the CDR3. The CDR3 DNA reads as TGTGCCAGCAGACCAACTAGCGGGGCGCAGTATTTT. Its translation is CASRPTSGAQYF.

As DNA, the CDR3 is TGTGCCAGCAGTCCCGGGTATAATAATTCACCCCTCCACTTT. Translated: CASSPGYNNSPLHF. The gene calls are TRBV6-5 and TRBJ1-6; D not resolved. This CDR3 contains 14 residues. The germline CDR1 and CDR2 sequences are MNHEY and SVGAGI. Trimming left V 5 bases short and J 5 bases short, with 10 bases between.

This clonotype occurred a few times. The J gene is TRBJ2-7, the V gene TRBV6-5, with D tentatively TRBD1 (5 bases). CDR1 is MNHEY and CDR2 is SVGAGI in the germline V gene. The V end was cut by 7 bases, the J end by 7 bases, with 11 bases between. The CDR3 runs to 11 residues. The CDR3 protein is CASTSGWEQYF. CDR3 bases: TGTGCCAGCACCTCAGGGTGGGAGCAGTACTTC.

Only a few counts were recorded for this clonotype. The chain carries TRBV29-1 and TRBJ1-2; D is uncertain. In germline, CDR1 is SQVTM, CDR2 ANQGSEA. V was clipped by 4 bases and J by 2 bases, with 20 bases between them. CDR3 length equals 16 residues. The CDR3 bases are TGCAGCGTTGGATTGGGCGGAGGGCCCTTGAACTATGGCTACACCTTC. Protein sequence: CSVGLGGGPLNYGYTF.

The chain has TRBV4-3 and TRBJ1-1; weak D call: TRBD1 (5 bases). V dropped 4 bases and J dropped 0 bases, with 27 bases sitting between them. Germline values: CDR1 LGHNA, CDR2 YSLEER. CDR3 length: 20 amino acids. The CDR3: CASSPSPQREGRILNTEAFF. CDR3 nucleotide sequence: TGCGCCAGCAGCCCGAGTCCCCAAAGGGAGGGGCGCATCCTGAACACTGAAGCTTTCTTT.